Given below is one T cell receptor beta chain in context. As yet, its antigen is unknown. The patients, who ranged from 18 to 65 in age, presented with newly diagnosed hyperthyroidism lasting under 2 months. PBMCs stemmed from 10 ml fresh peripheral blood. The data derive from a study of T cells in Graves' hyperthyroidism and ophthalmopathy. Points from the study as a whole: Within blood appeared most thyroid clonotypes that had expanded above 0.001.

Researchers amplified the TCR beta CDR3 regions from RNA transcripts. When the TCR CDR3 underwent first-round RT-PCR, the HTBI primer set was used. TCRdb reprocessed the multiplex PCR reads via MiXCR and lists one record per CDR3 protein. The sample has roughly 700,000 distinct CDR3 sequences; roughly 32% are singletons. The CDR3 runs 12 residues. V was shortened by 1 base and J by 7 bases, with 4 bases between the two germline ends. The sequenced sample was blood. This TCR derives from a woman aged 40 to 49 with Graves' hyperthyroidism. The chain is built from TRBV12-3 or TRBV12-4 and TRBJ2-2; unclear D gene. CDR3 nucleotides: TGTGCCAGCAGTTTAGATTACGGGGAGCTGTTTTTT. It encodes CASSLDYGELFF.